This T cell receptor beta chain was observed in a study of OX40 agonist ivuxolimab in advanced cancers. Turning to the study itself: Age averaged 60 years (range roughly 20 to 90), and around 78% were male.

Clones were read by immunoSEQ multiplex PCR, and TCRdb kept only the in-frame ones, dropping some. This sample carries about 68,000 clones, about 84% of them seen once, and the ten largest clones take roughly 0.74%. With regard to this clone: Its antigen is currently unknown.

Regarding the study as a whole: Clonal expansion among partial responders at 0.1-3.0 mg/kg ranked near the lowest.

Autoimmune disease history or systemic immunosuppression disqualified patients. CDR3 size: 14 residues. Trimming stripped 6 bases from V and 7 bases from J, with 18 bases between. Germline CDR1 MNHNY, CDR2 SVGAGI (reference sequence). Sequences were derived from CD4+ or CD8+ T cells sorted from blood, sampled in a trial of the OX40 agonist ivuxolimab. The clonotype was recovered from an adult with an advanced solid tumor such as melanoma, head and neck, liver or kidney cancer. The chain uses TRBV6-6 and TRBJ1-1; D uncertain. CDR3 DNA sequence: TGTGCCAGCAGCCACTACGACACCGTAGGTGAAGCTTTCTTT. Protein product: CASSHYDTVGEAFF.